The present T cell receptor beta chain was sequenced within a study of Ad26.COV2.S vaccination and SARS-CoV-2 variants. Looking at the study overall: Donor allocation was to the COV1001 Ad26.COV2.S trial arm. Administration of Ad26.COV2.S was intramuscular, either once or twice 56 days apart.

Method: immunoSEQ multiplex PCR; TCRdb's copy keeps in-frame clones and lacks some. Among 410,000 or so clones listed, over 75% were seen once. The treatment denotes: around 19 received Ad26.COV2.S at low or high dose, single or two shots; five or six received placebo; per-sample allocation not given. Day 63 after the first injection of vaccine or placebo was the sampling time. On this clone itself: Its antigen is unidentified.

Broader study findings: Substantial breadth was reportedly displayed by spike-specific CD8+ and CD4+ T cell responses after vaccination.

With V trimmed by 4 bases and J by 6 bases, 17 bases remained unmatched. The CDR3 contains 18 residues. The V gene's germline CDR1 is LNHNV and CDR2 YYDKDF (reference sequence). The chain carries TRBV15 and TRBJ1-2, with 10 bases that match TRBD1. The receptor was isolated from a person aged 18-60 years who received the Ad26.COV2.S COVID-19 vaccine or a placebo. Sequencing used peripheral blood, obtained in a trial of Ad26.COV2.S vaccine versus placebo. Here the CDR3 reads CATSTGQGQGSALDGYTF. The DNA for the CDR3 is TGTGCCACCAGCACGGGGCAGGGACAGGGGTCTGCGTTAGATGGCTACACCTTC.